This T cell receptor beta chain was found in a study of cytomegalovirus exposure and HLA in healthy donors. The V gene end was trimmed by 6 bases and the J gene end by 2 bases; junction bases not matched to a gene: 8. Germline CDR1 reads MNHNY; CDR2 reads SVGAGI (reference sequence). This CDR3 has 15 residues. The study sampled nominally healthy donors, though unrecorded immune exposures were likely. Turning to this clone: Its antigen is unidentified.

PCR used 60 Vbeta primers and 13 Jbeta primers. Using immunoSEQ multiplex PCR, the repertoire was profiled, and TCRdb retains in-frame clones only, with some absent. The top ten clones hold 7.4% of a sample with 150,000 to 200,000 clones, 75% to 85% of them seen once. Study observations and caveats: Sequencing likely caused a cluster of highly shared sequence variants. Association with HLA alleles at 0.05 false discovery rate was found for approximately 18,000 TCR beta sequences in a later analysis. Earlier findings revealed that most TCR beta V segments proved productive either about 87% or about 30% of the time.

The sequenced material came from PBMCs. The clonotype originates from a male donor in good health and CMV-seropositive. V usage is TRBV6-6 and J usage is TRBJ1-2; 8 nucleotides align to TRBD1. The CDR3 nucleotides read TGTGCCAGCAGAACCTCCAGGGGGCCGAACTATGGCTACACCTTC. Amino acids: CASRTSRGPNYGYTF.